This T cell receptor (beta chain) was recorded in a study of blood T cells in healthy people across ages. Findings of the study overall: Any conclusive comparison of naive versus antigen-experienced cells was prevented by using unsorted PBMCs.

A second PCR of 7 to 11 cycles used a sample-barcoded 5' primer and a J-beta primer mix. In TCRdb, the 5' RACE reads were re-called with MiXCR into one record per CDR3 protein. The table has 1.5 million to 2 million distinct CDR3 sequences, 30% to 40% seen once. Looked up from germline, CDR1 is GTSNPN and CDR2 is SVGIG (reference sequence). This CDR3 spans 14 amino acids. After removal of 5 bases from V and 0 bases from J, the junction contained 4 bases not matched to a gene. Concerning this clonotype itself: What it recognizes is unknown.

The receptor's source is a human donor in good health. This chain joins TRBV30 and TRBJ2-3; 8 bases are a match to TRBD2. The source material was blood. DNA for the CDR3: TGTGCCTGGGGGGGCGGGGGGAGCACAGATACGCAGTATTTT. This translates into CAWGGGGSTDTQYF. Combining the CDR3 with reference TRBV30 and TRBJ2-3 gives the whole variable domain SQTIHQWPATLVQPVGSPLSLECTVEGTSNPNLYWYRQAAGRGLQLLFYSVGIGQISSEVPQNLSASRPQDRQFILSSKKLLLSDSGFYLCAWGGGGSTDTQYFGPGTRLTVL.